This section outlines one T cell receptor beta chain sequence together with its context. The record originates from a study of blood T cell repertoires in COVID-19. Turning to the study itself: Samples came from the United States, Italy and Spain, spanning acute and convalescent COVID-19. PBMCs, B-cell-depleted T cells, or T cells provided the cDNA or gDNA that made up the material.

CDR3 length equals 16 residues. Germline V gene sequence: CDR1 LGHNA, CDR2 YNFKEQ. V gave up 4 bases and J gave up 4 bases; unmatched junction bases: 6. Generated by immunoSEQ multiplex PCR, the TCRdb table keeps only in-frame clones and is missing some. The sample records about 84,000 clones, about 83% being singletons. The chain couples TRBV4-2 to TRBJ2-3, with 12 nucleotides matching TRBD2. Sequences were obtained from peripheral blood. This clonotype was sampled from a man older than 75 with active or convalescent COVID-19. In DNA form, the CDR3 reads TGTGCCAGCAGCCGGCGACTAGCGGGAGAGGCAGATACGCAGTATTTT. Its translation is CASSRRLAGEADTQYF.